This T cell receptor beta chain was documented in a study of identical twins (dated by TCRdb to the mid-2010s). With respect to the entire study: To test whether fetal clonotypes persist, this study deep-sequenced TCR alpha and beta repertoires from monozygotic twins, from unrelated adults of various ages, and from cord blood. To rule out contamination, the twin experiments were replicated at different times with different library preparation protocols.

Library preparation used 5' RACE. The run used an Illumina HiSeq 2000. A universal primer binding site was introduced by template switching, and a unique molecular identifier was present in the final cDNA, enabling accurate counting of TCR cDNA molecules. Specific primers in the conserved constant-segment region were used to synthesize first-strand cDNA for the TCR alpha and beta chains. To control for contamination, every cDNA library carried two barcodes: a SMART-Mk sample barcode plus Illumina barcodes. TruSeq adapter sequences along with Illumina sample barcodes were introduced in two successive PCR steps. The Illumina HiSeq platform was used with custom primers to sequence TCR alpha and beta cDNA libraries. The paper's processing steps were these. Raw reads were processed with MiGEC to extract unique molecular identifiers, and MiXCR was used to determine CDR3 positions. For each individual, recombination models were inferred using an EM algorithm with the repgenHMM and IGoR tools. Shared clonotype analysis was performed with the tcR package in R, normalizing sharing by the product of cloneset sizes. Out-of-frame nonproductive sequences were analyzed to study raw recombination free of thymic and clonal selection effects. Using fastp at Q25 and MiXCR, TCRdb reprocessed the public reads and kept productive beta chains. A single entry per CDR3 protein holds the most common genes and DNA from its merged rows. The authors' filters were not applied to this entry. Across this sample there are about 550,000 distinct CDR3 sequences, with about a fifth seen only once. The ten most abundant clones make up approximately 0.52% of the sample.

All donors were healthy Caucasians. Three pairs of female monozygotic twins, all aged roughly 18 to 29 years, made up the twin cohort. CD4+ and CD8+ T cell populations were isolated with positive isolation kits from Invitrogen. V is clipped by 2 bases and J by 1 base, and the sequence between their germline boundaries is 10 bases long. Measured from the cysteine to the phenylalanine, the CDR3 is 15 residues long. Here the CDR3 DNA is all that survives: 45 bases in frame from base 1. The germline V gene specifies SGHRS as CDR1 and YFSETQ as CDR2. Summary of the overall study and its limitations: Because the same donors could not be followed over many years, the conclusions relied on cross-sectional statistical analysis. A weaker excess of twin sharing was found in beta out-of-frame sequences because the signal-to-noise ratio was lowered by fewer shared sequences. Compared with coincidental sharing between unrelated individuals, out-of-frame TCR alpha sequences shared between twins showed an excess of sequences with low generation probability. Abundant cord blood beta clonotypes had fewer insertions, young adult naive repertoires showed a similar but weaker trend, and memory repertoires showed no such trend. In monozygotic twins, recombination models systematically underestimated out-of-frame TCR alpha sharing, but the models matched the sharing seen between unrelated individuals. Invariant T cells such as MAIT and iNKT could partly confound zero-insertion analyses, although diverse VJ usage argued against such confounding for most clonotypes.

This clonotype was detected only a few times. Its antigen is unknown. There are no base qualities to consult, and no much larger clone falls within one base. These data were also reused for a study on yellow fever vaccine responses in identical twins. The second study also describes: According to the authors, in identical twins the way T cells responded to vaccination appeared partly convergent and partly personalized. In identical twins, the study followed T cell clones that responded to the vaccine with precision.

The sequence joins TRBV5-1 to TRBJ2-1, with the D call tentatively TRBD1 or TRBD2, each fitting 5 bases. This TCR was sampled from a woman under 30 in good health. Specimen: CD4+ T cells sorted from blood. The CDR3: CASSFEGLSYNEQFF. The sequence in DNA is TGCGCCAGCAGCTTTGAGGGGCTTTCCTACAATGAGCAGTTCTTC.